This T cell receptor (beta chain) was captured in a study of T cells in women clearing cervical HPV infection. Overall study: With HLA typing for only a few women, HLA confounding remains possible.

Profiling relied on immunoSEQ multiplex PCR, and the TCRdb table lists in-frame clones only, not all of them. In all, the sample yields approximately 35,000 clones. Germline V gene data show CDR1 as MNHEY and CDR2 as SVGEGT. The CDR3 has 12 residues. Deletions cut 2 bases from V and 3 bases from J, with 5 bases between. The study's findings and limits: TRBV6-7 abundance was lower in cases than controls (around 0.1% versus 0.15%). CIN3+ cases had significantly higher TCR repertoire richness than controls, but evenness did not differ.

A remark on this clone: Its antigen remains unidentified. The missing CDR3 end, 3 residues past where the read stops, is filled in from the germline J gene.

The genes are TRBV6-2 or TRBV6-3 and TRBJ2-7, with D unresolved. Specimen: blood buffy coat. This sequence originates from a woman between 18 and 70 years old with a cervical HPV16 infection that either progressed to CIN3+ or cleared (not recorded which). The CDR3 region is CASSYLDYEQYF. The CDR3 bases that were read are TGTGCCAGCAGTTACCTAGACTACGAG.